Included here is one T cell receptor beta chain sequence, with context. Its specific antigen is unknown. No base quality information exists; no much larger clone differs at one position. The junction carries 5 bases between V and J, which are trimmed by 7 bases and 5 bases respectively. The CDR3 covers 10 residues, taking in both the cysteine and the phenylalanine. Just CDR3 DNA is preserved here, 30 bases in frame from base 1. CDR1 and CDR2, looked up from the germline V gene, are MNHEY and SVGAGI. The sample is drawn from a study of T cell responses to AZD1222 COVID-19 vaccine (dated by TCRdb to about 2021). For the study in its entirety: AZD1222 recipients with second doses at about 4 weeks or about 12 weeks were pooled, because spike-specific TCR depth and breadth did not differ between schedules. TCR sequencing was performed for 230 to 250 trial participants, of whom approximately 200 were given two doses of AZD1222 and approximately 25 were given two doses of MenACWY control vaccine. Trial participants were enrolled by age into subgroups of 18-55, 56-69 and 70-plus years, and around 150, 29 and 61 TCR-sequenced participants, respectively, were included in these subgroups.

The CDR3 regions of human TCRbeta chains were analyzed by immunosequencing. Concerning the study's data processing: Repertoire TCRs were checked for matches against a reference library of SARS-CoV-2-specific TCRs that had been generated using the MIRA antigen-specificity platform. Breadth meant the fraction of unique TCRs that were SARS-CoV-2-associated, whereas depth meant the fraction of total T cells that were SARS-CoV-2-associated. Each spike-specific TCR was assigned to its reactive spike region and to a CD4 or CD8 class using the MIRA data. Log10-transformed breadth and depth values were compared by one-way ANOVA with Sidak's multiple comparisons tests. In TCRdb, the immuneACCESS table is reduced to in-frame sequences with V and J assigned. These tables do not hold every clone; where another copy was compared, an unresolved V gene accounts for under half, and the others remain unexplained. V, J and clone size reflect that table, while D and trimming were determined from the DNA. The sample records 90,000 to 95,000 clones, roughly 91% of which are singletons. The biggest ten clones account for 20% to 25% of the sample.

The intended sense of this specimen's time point label: baseline before first vaccination. Vaccinee samples were obtained from the UK trials COV001 and COV002, which included a single-blind randomized controlled phase 2/3 trial of AZD1222 (ChAdOx1 nCoV-19) in healthy adults. For TCRbeta chain sequencing, PBMC samples were collected from trial participants at day 0 and at day 28 after the second dose. Points the paper makes about the study in general: The 56-69-year group was small, and its depth increase did not reach significance, likely because of low power. Conclusions about previously exposed vaccinees were limited because only a handful of AZD1222 recipients were SARS-CoV-2 seropositive at baseline. Reportedly, almost half of the unique spike-specific TCRs recognized epitopes lying outside the regions that are mutated in the B.1.351 and B.1.1.7 variants. Because no samples from the day 14 peak response were available, repertoires could be characterized only after the peak T cell response. After two AZD1222 doses, spike-specific TCR breadth and depth were significantly higher than at day 0 and than in MenACWY recipients. The vaccine-associated CD4 TCRs covered the entire spike protein, and the dominant responses fell in regions 160-218 and 743-854. Most participants were white British and females outnumbered males, and the authors suggested that clonal diversity may have been underestimated.

This TCR came from an adult in good health. The sample was peripheral blood, taken on day 0 of AZD1222 vaccination. Here the chain combines TRBV6-5 and TRBJ2-5; the D gene cannot be named for sure. The CDR3 region reads CASMMETQYF. At the DNA level, the sequence is TGTGCCAGCATGATGGAGACCCAGTACTTC.